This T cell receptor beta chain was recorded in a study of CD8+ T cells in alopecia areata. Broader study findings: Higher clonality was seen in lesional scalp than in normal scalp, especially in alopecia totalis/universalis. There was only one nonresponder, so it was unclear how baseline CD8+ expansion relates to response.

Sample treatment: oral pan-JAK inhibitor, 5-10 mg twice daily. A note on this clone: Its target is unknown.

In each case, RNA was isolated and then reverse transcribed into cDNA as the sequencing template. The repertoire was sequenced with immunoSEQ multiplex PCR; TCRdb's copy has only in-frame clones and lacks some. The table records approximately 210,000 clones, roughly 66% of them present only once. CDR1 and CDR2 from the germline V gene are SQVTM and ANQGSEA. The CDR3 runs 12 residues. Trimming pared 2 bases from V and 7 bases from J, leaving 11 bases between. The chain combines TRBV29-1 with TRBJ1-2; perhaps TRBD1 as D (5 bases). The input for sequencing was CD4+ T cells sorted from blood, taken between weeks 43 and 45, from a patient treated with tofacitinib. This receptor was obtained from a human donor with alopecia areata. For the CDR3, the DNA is TGCAGCGTTGAACAGGGTCCGGGTGGCTACACCTTC. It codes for CSVEQGPGGYTF.